These T cell receptor beta chains were read from a single sample in a study of CD8 T cells in ankylosing spondylitis. Each CDR3 protein gets one entry after TCRdb re-called the 5' RACE reads with MiXCR. The sample shows 150,000 to 200,000 distinct CDR3 sequences, around 10% of them seen only once. The sequenced sample was blood, either unsorted or a sorted T cell fraction (not recorded which). The receptors originated from a male donor with ankylosing spondylitis or in good health (not recorded which). Both conserved end residues are part of each CDR3. A D gene is named only where the DNA matches it firmly. Where a row states a size, it is once, few, many or the class of an expanded clone; other rows omit it.

clone_size	d_call	v_call	j_call	cdr3_aa	cdr3_nt
many	TRBD1	TRBV5-1	TRBJ2-7	CASSRSTGTGSYEQYF	TGCGCCAGCAGTCGTTCCACCGGGACAGGATCCTACGAGCAGTACTTC
many	NA	TRBV10-3	TRBJ2-7	CAIRGERSSYEQYF	TGTGCCATCAGGGGGGAGCGGAGCTCCTACGAGCAGTACTTC
many	TRBD2	TRBV2	TRBJ2-7	CASRAGLGSSYEQYF	TGTGCCAGCAGGGCGGGACTAGGGAGCTCCTACGAGCAGTACTTC
NA	NA	TRBV7-2	TRBJ2-1	CASSLVGASSYNEQFF	TGTGCCAGCAGCTTAGTAGGGGCCAGCTCCTACAATGAGCAGTTCTTC
many	NA	TRBV5-1	TRBJ2-5	CASSLGAETQYF	TGCGCCAGCAGCTTAGGGGCAGAGACCCAGTACTTC
few	NA	TRBV7-9	TRBJ2-5	CASSLIGGRETQYF	TGTGCCAGCAGCTTAATTGGCGGTCGAGAGACCCAGTACTTC
many	TRBD1	TRBV5-1	TRBJ2-1	CASSLGDRELGEQFF	TGCGCCAGCAGCTTGGGGGACAGGGAGTTAGGCGAGCAGTTCTTC
many	NA	TRBV5-1	TRBJ2-1	CASSPGHNEQFF	TGCGCCAGCAGCCCGGGACACAATGAGCAGTTCTTC
NA	NA	TRBV18	TRBJ1-2	CASSKRGSGGYTF	TGTGCCAGCTCGAAACGGGGATCTGGCGGCTACACCTTC
NA	NA	TRBV11-2	TRBJ1-4	CASSSGTATNEKLFF	TGTGCCAGCAGCTCCGGGACCGCAACTAATGAAAAACTGTTTTTT
many	NA	TRBV20-1	TRBJ1-1	CSARELAGLYTEAFF	TGCAGTGCTAGAGAATTGGCAGGATTATACACTGAAGCTTTCTTT
many	NA	TRBV6-1	TRBJ2-2	CASSRTENTGELFF	TGTGCCAGCAGCCGGACAGAGAACACCGGGGAGCTGTTTTTT
many	TRBD1	TRBV7-8	TRBJ1-3	CASSLETGTYSGNTIYF	TGTGCCAGCAGCTTAGAGACAGGGACGTACTCTGGAAACACCATATATTTT
few	TRBD1	TRBV19	TRBJ1-4	CASSPTGGAIATNEKLFF	TGTGCCAGTAGTCCGACAGGGGGAGCGATTGCAACTAATGAAAAACTGTTTTTT
many	NA	TRBV6-1	TRBJ1-6	CASKGGSSYNSPLHF	TGTGCCAGCAAAGGGGGAAGCTCCTATAATTCACCCCTCCACTTT
NA	TRBD2	TRBV20-1	TRBJ2-3	CCASPTSGRVATDTQYF	TGCTGCGCTAGTCCGACTAGCGGGAGGGTAGCCACAGATACGCAGTATTTT
many	TRBD2	TRBV6-1	TRBJ2-3	CATLAGGRGDTQYF	TGTGCCACTCTAGCGGGGGGGCGTGGAGATACGCAGTATTTT
many	NA	TRBV19	TRBJ1-5	CASREVGRDNQPQHF	TGTGCCAGTAGGGAAGTGGGGCGGGACAATCAGCCCCAGCATTTT
many	TRBD2	TRBV12-3/TRBV12-4	TRBJ2-5	CASSGTSGGFMETQYF	TGTGCCAGCAGTGGGACTAGCGGGGGGTTCATGGAGACCCAGTACTTC
many	NA	TRBV20-1	TRBJ2-1	CSATRTNEQFF	TGCAGTGCCACCCGGACCAATGAGCAGTTCTTC
many	TRBD1	TRBV5-1	TRBJ1-1	CASSLQQGALNTEAFF	TGCGCCAGCAGCTTGCAACAGGGGGCGTTGAACACTGAAGCTTTCTTT